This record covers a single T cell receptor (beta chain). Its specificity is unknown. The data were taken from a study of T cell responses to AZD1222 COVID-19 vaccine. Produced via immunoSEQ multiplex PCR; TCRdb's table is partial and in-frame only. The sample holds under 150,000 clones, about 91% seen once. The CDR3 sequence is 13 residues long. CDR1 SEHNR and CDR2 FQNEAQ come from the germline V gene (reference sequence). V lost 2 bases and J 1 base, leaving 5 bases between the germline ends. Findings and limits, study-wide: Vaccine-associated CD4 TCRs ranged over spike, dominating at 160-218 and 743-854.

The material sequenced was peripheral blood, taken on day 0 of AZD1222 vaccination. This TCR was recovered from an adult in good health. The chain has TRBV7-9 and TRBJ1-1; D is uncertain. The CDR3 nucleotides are TGTGCCAGCAGCTTATCCGAGAACACTGAAGCTTTCTTT. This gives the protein CASSLSENTEAFF.